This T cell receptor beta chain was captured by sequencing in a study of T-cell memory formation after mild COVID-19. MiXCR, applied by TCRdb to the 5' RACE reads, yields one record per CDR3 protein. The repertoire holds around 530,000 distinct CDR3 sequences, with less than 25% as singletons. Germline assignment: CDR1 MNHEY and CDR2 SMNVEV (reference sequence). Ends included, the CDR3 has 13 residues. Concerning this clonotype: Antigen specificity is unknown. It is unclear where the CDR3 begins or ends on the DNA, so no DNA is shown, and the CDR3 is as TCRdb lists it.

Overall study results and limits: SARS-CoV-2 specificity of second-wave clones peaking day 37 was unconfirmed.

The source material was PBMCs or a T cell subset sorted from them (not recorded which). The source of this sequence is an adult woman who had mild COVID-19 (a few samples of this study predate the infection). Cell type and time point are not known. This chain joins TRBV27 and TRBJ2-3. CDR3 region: CASSSSWADTQYF.